The text below deals with one TCR beta chain. This clonotype was detected ten times or more. Its antigen has not been determined. No per-base quality is available; no much larger clone lies one base away. This sample stems from a study of early T cells in non-severe SARS-CoV-2 infection (dated by TCRdb to the early 2020s). About the study as a whole: Bulk RNA from unsorted whole blood was used for TCR sequencing, so alpha and beta chains could not be paired. What the work shows at the level of the full study, not this receptor alone: VDJdb matching was skewed toward anti-spike CD8 responses and likely underestimated virus-specific expansions, missing private and CD4 specificities.

The method behind the library was 5' RACE. TCRdb names NextSeq 500 as the instrument used. To correct for sequencing error and PCR bias, the TCR library protocol tagged individual cDNA molecules with unique molecular identifiers. TCR alpha and beta chains were both sequenced, and the abundances of alpha and beta sequences in each sample were closely correlated with each other. On the authors' methods: Decombinator V4 was used to annotate the V gene, J gene and CDR3 of the TCR sequences. TCRs were defined as expanded if a significant change between any two time points was detected under a Poisson model with p below 0.0001. Abundances of TCRs were expressed as counts per million after normalisation to the total number of TCRs sequenced in each sample. TRAV1-2 paired with TRAJ12, TRAJ20 or TRAJ33 defined MAIT TCRs, while TRAV10 paired with TRAJ18 defined iNKT TCRs. VDJdb, accessed 1 November 2021, was searched for CMV, EBV and SARS-CoV-2 annotated TCRs, with TCRs annotated for multiple antigens excluded. Starting from the raw public reads, TCRdb applied fastp trimming at Q25, assembled clones with MiXCR and retained in-frame beta chains. Rows are combined by CDR3 protein, so each entry shows the most common genes and DNA. These V and J calls derive from TCRdb rather than the authors' analysis. The sample table records some 55,000 distinct CDR3 sequences; around an eighth of these occur just once. Clones ranked in the top ten supply approximately 2.9% of the sample.

The germline V gene specifies KGHDR as CDR1 and SFDVKD as CDR2. Its CDR3 holds 13 amino acids, cysteine through phenylalanine. The sequence is cut down to CDR3 DNA, 39 bases in frame from base 1. V loses 0 bases, J loses 7 bases, and the germline ends lie 6 bases apart. This was a case-control study nested in a cohort of healthcare workers in London, UK, who had nasopharyngeal swab PCR tests and blood samples taken every week. Healthcare workers were recruited between 23 and 31 March 2020, during the week of the UK lockdown, and were followed weekly for up to roughly 16 weeks. The chain is assembled from TRBV24-1 and TRBJ1-5; the D gene remains uncertain. Sequenced material: whole blood. This TCR came from an adult who was a healthcare worker with PCR-confirmed SARS-CoV-2 infection or an uninfected control (not recorded which). In nucleotide form, the sequence is TGTGCCACCAGTGATTTGGGGGTGCAGCCCCAGCATTTT. The encoded protein is CATSDLGVQPQHF.